This entry features one TCR beta chain sequence. TCRdb's copy holds only in-frame clones and misses some; the assay was immunoSEQ multiplex PCR. Among about 59,000 clones listed, roughly 94% were seen once. The sample originates from a study of T cell changes during pregnancy in multiple sclerosis. The length of the CDR3 is 16 residues. Germline assignment: CDR1 GTSNPN and CDR2 SVGIG (reference sequence). Trimming took 0 bases from V and 1 from J; bases not matched to a gene: 7. This chain connects TRBV30 to TRBJ2-5, with TRBD2 identical over 8 bases. The sequences come from CD8+ T cells from peripheral blood mononuclear cells, collected after pregnancy. This TCR was sampled from a female donor with multiple sclerosis, enrolled in a pregnancy study. CDR3 bases: TGTGCCTGGAGTGTAACGAGCGGGAGACCCCAAGAGACCCAGTACTTC. Amino acid sequence: CAWSVTSGRPQETQYF.